This T cell receptor (beta chain) was recovered during a study of blood T cell repertoires in COVID-19. The wider study: COVID-19 samples, acute and convalescent, were from the United States, Italy and Spain. The cDNA or gDNA used as material had been derived from T cells, B-cell-depleted T cells, or PBMCs.

Methods used by the authors: Reference gene primer amplification gave nucleated cell count estimates. Produced via immunoSEQ multiplex PCR; TCRdb's table is partial and in-frame only. That table gives V, J and clone size, and the DNA gave D and trimming. The repertoire holds hundreds of thousands of clones, with 80% to 90% as singletons. Followed longitudinally, the Seattle patients had been enrolled during active infection. This clone was seen just once. CDR1 is MNHEY and CDR2 is SVGAGI in the germline V gene. CDR3 length: 15 amino acids. V shed 5 bases, J shed 9 bases, and the junction held 6 bases outside the gene matches.

J is TRBJ2-1 and V is TRBV6-5; 14 positions agree with TRBD2. The receptor was isolated from a woman between 50 and 59 years old with COVID-19, enrolled during active disease. The sample consisted of peripheral blood. The CDR3 DNA reads TGTGCCAGCAGTCAACCGGGACTAGCGGGAGTTGAGCAGTTCTTC. Its protein product is CASSQPGLAGVEQFF.